The rows below give T cell receptor beta chains drawn from one sample of a study of immune evolution from preneoplasia to lung adenocarcinoma. TCRdb keeps only in-frame clones here, not all; method: immunoSEQ multiplex PCR. Here the sample spans 4,200 or so clones, 65% to 85% being singletons. Source material: FFPE normal lung tissue adjacent to the tumor. Source of these receptors: a person aged 50-75 years with lung adenocarcinoma. CDR3s include the opening cysteine and the closing phenylalanine or tryptophan. A D gene is named only where the DNA matches it firmly. Rows may omit the clone size; those that give it use once, few, many or a size class.

d_call,j_call,clone_size,v_call,cdr3_nt,cdr3_aa
TRBD1,TRBJ2-2,.,TRBV15,TGTGCCACCAGCTCGCCGAGGACAGGGGGCTTCACCGGGGAGCTGTTTTTT,CATSSPRTGGFTGELFF
.,TRBJ1-1,.,TRBV5-1,TGCGCCAGCAGCCTCCTCCCCGAAAACACTGAAGCTTTCTTT,CASSLLPENTEAFF
.,TRBJ2-3,.,TRBV28,TGTGCCAGCAGTTTCTTCGGCTGGAACGATTATAGCACAGATACGCAGTATTTT,CASSFFGWNDYSTDTQYF
.,TRBJ1-1,.,TRBV27,TGTGCCAGCAGTCCGCACCTCTCTATGAACACTGAAGCTTTCTTT,CASSPHLSMNTEAFF
TRBD2,TRBJ2-3,.,TRBV28,TGTGCCAGCAGTTTAATGGGACTAGCGGGATCTGATACGCAGTATTTT,CASSLMGLAGSDTQYF
TRBD2,TRBJ2-3,once,TRBV5-1,TGCGCCAGCAGCTTGGGAAGCGGGGGGGTCGGAGATACGCAGTATTTT,CASSLGSGGVGDTQYF
.,TRBJ1-2,.,TRBV5-4,TGTGCCAGCAGCTTGATGCGGGGGATGGATGGCTACACCTTC,CASSLMRGMDGYTF
TRBD1,TRBJ1-1,.,TRBV7-2,TGTGCCAGCAGCTTAAACAGGGGGAGCACTGAAGCTTTCTTT,CASSLNRGSTEAFF
.,TRBJ1-1,.,TRBV6-6,TGTGCCAGCAGTTACGGCGGGGGCGCAGCTTTCTTT,CASSYGGGAAFF
.,TRBJ2-1,.,TRBV20-1,TGCAGTGCTAGAGGCGACAATGAGCAGTTCTTC,CSARGDNEQFF
.,TRBJ2-2,.,TRBV4-2,TGTGCCAGCAGCCAAGATGCTAGCTCGGTCGGGGAGCTGTTTTTT,CASSQDASSVGELFF
.,TRBJ2-3,few,TRBV4-1,TGCGCCAGCAGCCAAGTTGGGGGCCCCAGCACAGATACGCAGTATTTT,CASSQVGGPSTDTQYF
TRBD1,TRBJ2-5,.,TRBV5-1,TGCGCCAGCAGCTTAATTGTACAGGGGCAAGAGACCCAGTACTTC,CASSLIVQGQETQYF
TRBD1,TRBJ1-1,few,TRBV14,TGTGCCAGCGGGAGTATTGAGATCAGGGGGGACACTGAAGCTTTCTTT,CASGSIEIRGDTEAFF